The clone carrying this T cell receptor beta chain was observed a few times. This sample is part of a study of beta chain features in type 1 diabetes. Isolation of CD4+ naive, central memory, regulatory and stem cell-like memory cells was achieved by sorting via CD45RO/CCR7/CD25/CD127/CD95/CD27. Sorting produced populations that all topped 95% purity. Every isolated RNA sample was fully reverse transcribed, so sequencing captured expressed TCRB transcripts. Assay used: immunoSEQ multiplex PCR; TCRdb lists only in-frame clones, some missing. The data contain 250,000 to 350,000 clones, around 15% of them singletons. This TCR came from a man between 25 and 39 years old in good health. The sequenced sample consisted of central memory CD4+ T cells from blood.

The CDR3: CASRLNSDSYYQPQHF. CDR3 in DNA: TGTGCCAGTAGGCTTAACTCGGACAGCTATTATCAGCCCCAGCATTTT. V usage is TRBV19 and J usage is TRBJ1-5, with TRBD1 as a possible D gene (6 bases). The V end was cut by 6 bases, the J end by 5 bases, with 20 bases between. CDR1 LNHDA and CDR2 SQIVND come from the germline V gene (reference sequence). The CDR3 consists of 16 residues. Supplemented by reference TRBV19 and TRBJ1-5, the full variable domain reads DGGITQSPKYLFRKEGQNVTLSCEQNLNHDAMYWYRQDPGQGLRLIYYSQIVNDFQKGDIAEGYSVSREKKESFPLTVTSAQKNPTAFYLCASRLNSDSYYQPQHFGDGTRLSIL.